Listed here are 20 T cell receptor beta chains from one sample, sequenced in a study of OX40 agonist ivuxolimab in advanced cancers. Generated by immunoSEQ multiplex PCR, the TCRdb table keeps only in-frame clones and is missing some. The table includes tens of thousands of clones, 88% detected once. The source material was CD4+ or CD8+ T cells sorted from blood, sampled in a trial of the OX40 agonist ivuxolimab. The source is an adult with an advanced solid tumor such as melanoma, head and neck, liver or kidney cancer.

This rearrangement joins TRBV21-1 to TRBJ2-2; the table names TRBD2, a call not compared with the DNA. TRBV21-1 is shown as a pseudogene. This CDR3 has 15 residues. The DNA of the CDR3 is TGTGCCAGCAGCAAATCACGGGGTCGGGCCGGGGAGCTGTTTTTT. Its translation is CASSKSRGRAGELFF.

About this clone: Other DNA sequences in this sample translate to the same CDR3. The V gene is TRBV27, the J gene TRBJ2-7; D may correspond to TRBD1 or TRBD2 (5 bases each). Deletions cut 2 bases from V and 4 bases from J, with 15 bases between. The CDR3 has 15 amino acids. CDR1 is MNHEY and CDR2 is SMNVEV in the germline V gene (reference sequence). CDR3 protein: CASSLTGTTFYEQYF. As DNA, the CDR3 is TGTGCCAGCAGTTTAACCGGGACCACGTTTTACGAGCAGTACTTC.

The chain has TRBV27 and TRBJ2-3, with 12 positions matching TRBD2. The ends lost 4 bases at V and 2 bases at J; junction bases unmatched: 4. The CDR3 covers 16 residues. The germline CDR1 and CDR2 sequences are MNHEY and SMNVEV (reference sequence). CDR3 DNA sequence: TGTGCCAGCAGTTCAAGGACTAGCGGGACCACAGATACGCAGTATTTT. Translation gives CASSSRTSGTTDTQYF.

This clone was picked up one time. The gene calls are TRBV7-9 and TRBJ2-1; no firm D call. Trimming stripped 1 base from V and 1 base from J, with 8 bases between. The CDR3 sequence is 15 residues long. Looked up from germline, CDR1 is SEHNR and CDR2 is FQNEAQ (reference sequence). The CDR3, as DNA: TGTGCCAGCAGCTTAGAAGAGGATTCCTACAATGAGCAGTTCTTC. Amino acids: CASSLEEDSYNEQFF.

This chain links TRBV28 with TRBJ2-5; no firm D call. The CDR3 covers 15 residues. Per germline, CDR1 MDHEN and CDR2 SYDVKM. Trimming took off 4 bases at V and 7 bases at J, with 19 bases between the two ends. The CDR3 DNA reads TGTGCCAGCAGTTGGACGACGGGCCTTGGGGTGACCCAGTACTTC. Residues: CASSWTTGLGVTQYF.

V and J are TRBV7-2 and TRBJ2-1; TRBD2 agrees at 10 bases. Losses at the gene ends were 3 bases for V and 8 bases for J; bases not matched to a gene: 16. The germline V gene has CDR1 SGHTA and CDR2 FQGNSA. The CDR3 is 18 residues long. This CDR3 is CASSLTGSGGGLDDEQFF. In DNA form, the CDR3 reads TGTGCCAGCAGCTTGACTGGGAGCGGGGGGGGATTAGACGATGAGCAGTTCTTC.

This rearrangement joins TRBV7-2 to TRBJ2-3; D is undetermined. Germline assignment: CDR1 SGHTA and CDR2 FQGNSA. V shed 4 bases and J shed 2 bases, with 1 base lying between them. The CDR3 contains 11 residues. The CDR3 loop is CASSYTDTQYF. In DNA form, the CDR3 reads TGTGCCAGCAGCTACACAGATACGCAGTATTTT.

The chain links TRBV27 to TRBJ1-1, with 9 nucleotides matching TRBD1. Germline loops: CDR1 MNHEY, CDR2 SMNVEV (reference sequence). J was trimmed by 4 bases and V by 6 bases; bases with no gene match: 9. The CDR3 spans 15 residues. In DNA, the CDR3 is TGTGCCAGCAGACCGGGACAGGGTTGGGTCACTGAAGCTTTCTTT. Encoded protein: CASRPGQGWVTEAFF.

The CDR3, as DNA: TGTGCCAGCAGCCCTCACCTGGGACAGAACCTCTATGGCTACACCTTC. This codes for CASSPHLGQNLYGYTF. This sequence joins TRBV9 and TRBJ1-2, with 7 bases lining up with TRBD1. V lost 4 bases, J lost 4 bases, and 13 bases stayed unmatched. This CDR3 contains 16 residues. Per the germline V gene, CDR1 is SGDLS and CDR2 is YYNGEE. Full variable domain (missing parts from reference TRBV9 and TRBJ1-2): DSGVTQTPKHLITATGQRVTLRCSPRSGDLSVYWYQQSLDQGLQFLIQYYNGEERAKGNILERFSAQQFPDLHSELNLSSLELGDSALYFCASSPHLGQNLYGYTFGSGTRLTVV.

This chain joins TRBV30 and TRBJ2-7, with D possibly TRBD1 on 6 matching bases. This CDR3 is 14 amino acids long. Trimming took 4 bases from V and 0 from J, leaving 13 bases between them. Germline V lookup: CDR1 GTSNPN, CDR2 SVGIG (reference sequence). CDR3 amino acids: CAWTLQGSSYEQYF. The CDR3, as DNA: TGTGCCTGGACCCTACAGGGATCCTCCTACGAGCAGTACTTC.

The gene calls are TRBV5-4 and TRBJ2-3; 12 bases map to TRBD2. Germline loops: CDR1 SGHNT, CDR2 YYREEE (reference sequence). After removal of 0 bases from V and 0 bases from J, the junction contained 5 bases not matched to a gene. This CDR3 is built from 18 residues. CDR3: CASSLGLAGATSTDTQYF. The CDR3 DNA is TGTGCCAGCAGCTTGGGACTAGCGGGGGCAACTAGCACAGATACGCAGTATTTT. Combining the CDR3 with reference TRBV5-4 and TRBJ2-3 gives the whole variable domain ETGVTQSPTHLIKTRGQQVTLRCSSQSGHNTVSWYQQALGQGPQFIFQYYREEENGRGNFPPRFSGLQFPNYSSELNVNALELDDSALYLCASSLGLAGATSTDTQYFGPGTRLTVL.

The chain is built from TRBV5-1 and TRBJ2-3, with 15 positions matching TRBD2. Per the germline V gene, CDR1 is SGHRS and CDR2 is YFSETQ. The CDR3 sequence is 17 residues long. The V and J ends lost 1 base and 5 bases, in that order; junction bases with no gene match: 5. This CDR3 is CASSLTGTSGRKDTQYF. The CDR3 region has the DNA TGCGCCAGCAGCTTGACCGGGACTAGCGGGAGGAAAGATACGCAGTATTTT.

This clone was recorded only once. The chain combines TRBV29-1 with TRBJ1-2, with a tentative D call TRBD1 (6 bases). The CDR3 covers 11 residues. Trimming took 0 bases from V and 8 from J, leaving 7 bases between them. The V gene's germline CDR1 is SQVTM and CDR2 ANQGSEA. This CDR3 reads CSVEDRGGYTF. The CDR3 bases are TGCAGCGTTGAAGACAGGGGAGGCTACACCTTC.

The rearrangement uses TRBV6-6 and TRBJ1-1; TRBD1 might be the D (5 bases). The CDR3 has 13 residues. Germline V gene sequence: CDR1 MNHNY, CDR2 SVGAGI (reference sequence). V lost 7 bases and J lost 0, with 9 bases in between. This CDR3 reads CASTQGMNTEAFF. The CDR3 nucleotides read TGTGCCAGCACTCAGGGAATGAACACTGAAGCTTTCTTT.

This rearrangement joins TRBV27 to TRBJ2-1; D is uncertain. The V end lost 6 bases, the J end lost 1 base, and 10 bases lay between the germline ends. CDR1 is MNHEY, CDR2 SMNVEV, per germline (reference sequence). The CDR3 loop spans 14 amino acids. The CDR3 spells CASSTGVSYNEQFF. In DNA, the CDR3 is TGTGCCAGCAGCACCGGAGTATCCTACAATGAGCAGTTCTTC.

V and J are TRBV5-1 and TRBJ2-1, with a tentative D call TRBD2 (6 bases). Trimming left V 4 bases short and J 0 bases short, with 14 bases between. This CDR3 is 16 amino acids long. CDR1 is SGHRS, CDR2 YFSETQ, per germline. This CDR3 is CASSPRGSNSYNEQFF. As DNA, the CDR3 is TGCGCCAGCAGCCCCCGGGGGTCCAACTCCTACAATGAGCAGTTCTTC.

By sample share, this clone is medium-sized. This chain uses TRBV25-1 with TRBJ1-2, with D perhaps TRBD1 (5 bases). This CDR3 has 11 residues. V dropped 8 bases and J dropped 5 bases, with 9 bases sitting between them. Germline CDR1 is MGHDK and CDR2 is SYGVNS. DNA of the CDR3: TGTGCCAGCGGCGGGGGGTATGGCTACACCTTC. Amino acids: CASGGGYGYTF.

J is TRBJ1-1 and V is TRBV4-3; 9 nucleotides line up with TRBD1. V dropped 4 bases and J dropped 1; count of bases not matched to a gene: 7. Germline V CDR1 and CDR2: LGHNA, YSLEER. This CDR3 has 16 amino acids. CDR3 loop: CASSPGTGTRNTEAFF. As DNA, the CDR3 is TGCGCCAGCAGCCCGGGGACAGGGACAAGGAACACTGAAGCTTTCTTT.

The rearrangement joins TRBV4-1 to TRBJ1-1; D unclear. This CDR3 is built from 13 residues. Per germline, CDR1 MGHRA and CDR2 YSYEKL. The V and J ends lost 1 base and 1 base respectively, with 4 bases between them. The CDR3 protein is CASSQGQNTEAFF. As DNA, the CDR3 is TGCGCCAGCAGCCAAGGGCAGAACACTGAAGCTTTCTTT.

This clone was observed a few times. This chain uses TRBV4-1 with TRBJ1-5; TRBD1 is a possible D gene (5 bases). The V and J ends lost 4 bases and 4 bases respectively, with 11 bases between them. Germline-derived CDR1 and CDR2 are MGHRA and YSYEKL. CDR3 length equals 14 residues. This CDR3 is CASSPTEGNQPQHF. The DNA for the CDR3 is TGCGCCAGCAGCCCTACCGAGGGGAATCAGCCCCAGCATTTT.